Described below is a single TCR beta chain sequence and its context. These data come from a study of blood T cell repertoires in COVID-19. Across the whole study: The United States, Italy and Spain were the sources of the acute and convalescent COVID-19 samples.

Under the authors' procedure: Nucleated cell counts were estimated from reference gene primer amplification. This table comes from immunoSEQ multiplex PCR, and its TCRdb copy is limited to in-frame clones, with some not included. That table is the source of V, J and clone size, and D and trimming were worked out from the DNA. The sample holds around 270,000 clones; 70% to 90% are singletons and the top ten take 2.3%. The germline CDR1 and CDR2 sequences are SNHLY and FYNNEI. CDR3 size: 15 residues. Trimming took 2 bases from V and 2 from J, leaving 12 bases between them. This rearrangement joins TRBV2 to TRBJ1-2; no firm D call. Material for sequencing was peripheral blood. This clonotype was sampled from a woman aged 45-65 years with acute or convalescent COVID-19. CDR3 amino acids: CASSEYPQANYGYTF. The CDR3 bases are TGTGCCAGCAGTGAATATCCTCAGGCGAACTATGGCTACACCTTC.